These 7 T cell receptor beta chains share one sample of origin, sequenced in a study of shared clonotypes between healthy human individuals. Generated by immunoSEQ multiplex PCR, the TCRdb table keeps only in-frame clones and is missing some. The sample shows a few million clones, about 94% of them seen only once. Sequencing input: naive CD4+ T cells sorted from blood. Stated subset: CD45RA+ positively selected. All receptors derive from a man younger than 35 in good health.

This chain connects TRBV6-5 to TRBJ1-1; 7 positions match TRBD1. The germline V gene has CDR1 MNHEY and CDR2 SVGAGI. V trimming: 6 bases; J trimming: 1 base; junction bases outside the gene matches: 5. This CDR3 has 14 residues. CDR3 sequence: CASRSRQGNTEAFF. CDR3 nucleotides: TGTGCCAGCAGGTCACGACAGGGGAACACTGAAGCTTTCTTT.

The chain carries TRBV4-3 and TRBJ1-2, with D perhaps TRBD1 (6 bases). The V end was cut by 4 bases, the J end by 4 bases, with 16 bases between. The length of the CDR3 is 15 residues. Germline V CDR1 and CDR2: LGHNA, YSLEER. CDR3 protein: CASSPGRGAAYGYTF. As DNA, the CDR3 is TGCGCCAGCAGCCCGGGAAGGGGGGCGGCCTATGGCTACACCTTC.

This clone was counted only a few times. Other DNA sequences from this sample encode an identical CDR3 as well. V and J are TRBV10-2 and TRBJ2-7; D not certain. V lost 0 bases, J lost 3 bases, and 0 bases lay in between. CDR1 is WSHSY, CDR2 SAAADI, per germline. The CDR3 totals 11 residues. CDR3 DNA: TGCGCCAGCAGTGAGTCCTACGAGCAGTACTTC. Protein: CASSESYEQYF.

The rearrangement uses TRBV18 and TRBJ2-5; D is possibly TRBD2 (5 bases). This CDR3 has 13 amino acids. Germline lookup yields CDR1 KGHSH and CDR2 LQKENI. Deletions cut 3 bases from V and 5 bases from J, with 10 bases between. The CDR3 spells CASSPGGLETQYF. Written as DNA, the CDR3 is TGTGCCAGCTCACCGGGCGGGTTGGAGACCCAGTACTTC.

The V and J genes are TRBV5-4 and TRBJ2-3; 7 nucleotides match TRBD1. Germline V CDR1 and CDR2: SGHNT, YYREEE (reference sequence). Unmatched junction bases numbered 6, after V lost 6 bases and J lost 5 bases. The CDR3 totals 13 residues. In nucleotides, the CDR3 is TGTGCCAGCAACGACAGGGTTCAAGATACGCAGTATTTT. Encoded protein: CASNDRVQDTQYF.

CDR3: CASSESWGNGYTF. The CDR3 DNA reads TGTGCCAGCAGTGAATCGTGGGGTAATGGCTACACCTTC. This rearrangement joins TRBV6-1 to TRBJ1-2, with D unclear. V was trimmed by 2 bases and J by 6 bases, leaving 10 bases between them. Germline V gene lookup returns CDR1 MNHNS and CDR2 SASEGT. The length of the CDR3 is 13 residues.

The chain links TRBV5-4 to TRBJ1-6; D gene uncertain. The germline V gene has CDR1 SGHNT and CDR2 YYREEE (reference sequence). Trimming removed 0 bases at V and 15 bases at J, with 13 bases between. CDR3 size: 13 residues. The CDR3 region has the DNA TGTGCCAGCAGCTTGGCCCAGAACAGCCTCCTCCACTTT. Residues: CASSLAQNSLLHF.